The 15 T cell receptor beta chains presented below share a single source sample, sequenced in a study of cytotoxic CD8 clonotypes in ibrutinib-treated CLL. Repertoires were generated with immunoSEQ multiplex PCR, while TCRdb's copy carries only in-frame clones and drops some. The table shows some 130,000 clones, with approximately 81% occurring only once. Specimen: PBMCs, collected after 24 months of ibrutinib treatment. The receptors originated from a human donor with chronic lymphocytic leukemia.

The V and J genes are TRBV10-1 and TRBJ2-1; 11 bases align to TRBD2. The germline V gene encodes CDR1 WNHNN and CDR2 SYGVQD (reference sequence). J gave up 5 bases and V 4 bases, and 1 base lay outside the gene matches. CDR3 size: 14 residues. This CDR3 reads CASSGSGGDNEQFF. In nucleotides, the CDR3 is TGCGCCAGCAGTGGTAGCGGGGGGGACAATGAGCAGTTCTTC.

CDR3 protein: CASSTNYEQYF. CDR3 bases: TGCGCCAGCAGCACAAACTACGAGCAGTACTTC. The chain recombines TRBV5-1 with TRBJ2-7; D is ambiguous. CDR3 length: 11 amino acids. In germline, CDR1 is SGHRS, CDR2 YFSETQ. V lost 4 bases and J 3 bases, leaving 5 bases between the germline ends.

The V and J genes are TRBV30 and TRBJ1-2; the D gene is possibly TRBD1 (5 bases). With 3 bases removed from V and 5 bases from J, the gap between germline ends came to 10 bases. The CDR3 runs to 12 residues. CDR1 and CDR2 (germline): GTSNPN, SVGIG (reference sequence). CDR3: CAWSEAGYGYTF. In DNA form, the CDR3 reads TGTGCCTGGAGCGAGGCAGGGTATGGCTACACCTTC.

CDR3 sequence: CASSQIRSPTGFQETQYF. For the CDR3, the DNA is TGTGCCAGCAGTCAAATCCGAAGCCCGACAGGGTTCCAAGAGACCCAGTACTTC. The rearrangement links TRBV27 to TRBJ2-5; TRBD1 matches at 7 bases. The CDR3 sequence is 18 residues long. V was pared by 5 bases and J by 1 base, with 16 bases of the junction left unmatched. Germline V gene lookup returns CDR1 MNHEY and CDR2 SMNVEV (reference sequence).

The chain couples TRBV18 to TRBJ2-1; 7 nucleotides line up with TRBD1. The ends lost 3 bases at V and 13 bases at J; junction bases unmatched: 9. The CDR3 has 13 residues. The germline V gene encodes CDR1 KGHSH and CDR2 LQKENI. In DNA form, the CDR3 reads TGTGCCAGCTCACCGGCCGAGTCAGGGGGTCAGTTCTTC. Its translation: CASSPAESGGQFF.

The rearrangement links TRBV19 to TRBJ1-5; perhaps TRBD1 as D (6 bases). CDR1 and CDR2 from the germline V gene are LNHDA and SQIVND (reference sequence). Trimming took off 3 bases at V and 2 bases at J, with 8 bases between the two ends. This CDR3 spans 14 amino acids. The CDR3 spells CASSIAGGNQPQHF. CDR3 coding DNA: TGTGCCAGTAGTATCGCAGGGGGCAATCAGCCCCAGCATTTT.

V usage is TRBV5-1 and J usage is TRBJ2-2; either TRBD1 or TRBD2 may supply D (5 bases each). The germline gives CDR1 SGHRS, CDR2 YFSETQ. The ends were cut back, 4 bases at V and 4 bases at J, with 11 bases in the middle. The CDR3 covers 14 residues. The CDR3, as DNA: TGCGCCAGCAGCCGGGACGCGGCCACCGGGGAGCTGTTTTTT. Protein product: CASSRDAATGELFF.

The V call is TRBV7-9, the J call TRBJ1-1; 7 bases match TRBD1. Trimming removed 10 bases from V and 3 bases from J; junction bases left unmatched: 5. The CDR3 has 12 residues. Germline V gene sequence: CDR1 SEHNR, CDR2 FQNEAQ (reference sequence). This chain's CDR3 is CATYTGDTEAFF. CDR3 DNA sequence: TGTGCCACCTACACAGGGGACACTGAAGCTTTCTTT.

Judged by abundance, this clone is medium-sized (0.01 to 0.1%). The rearrangement joins TRBV4-1 to TRBJ1-5, with 10 bases fitting TRBD1. The CDR3 is 16 residues long. Trimming cost V 4 bases and J 4 bases; bases outside gene matches: 7. From germline, CDR1 is MGHRA and CDR2 YSYEKL. The CDR3 region has the DNA TGCGCCAGCAGCCCACAGGGACAGGGGCAGAATCAGCCCCAGCATTTT. It is translated as CASSPQGQGQNQPQHF.

The genes are TRBV6-5 and TRBJ1-6; D gene unclear. V dropped 0 bases and J dropped 10 bases, with 7 bases sitting between them. Germline assignment: CDR1 MNHEY and CDR2 SVGAGI. CDR3 length equals 13 residues. The CDR3 sequence: CASSYSPPSPLHF. CDR3 DNA: TGTGCCAGCAGTTACTCCCCTCCCTCACCCCTCCACTTT.

V and J are TRBV30 and TRBJ1-4; D possibly corresponds to TRBD1 (5 bases). Germline CDR1 is GTSNPN and CDR2 is SVGIG (reference sequence). Trimming shortened V by 2 bases and J by 5 bases, and 9 bases separated the two germline ends. The CDR3 length is 13 residues. The chain's CDR3 is CAWSRGENEKLFF. DNA for the CDR3: TGTGCCTGGAGTCGAGGGGAAAATGAAAAACTGTTTTTT.

This clone was observed a few times. CDR3 loop: CASSSDRGSWEKLFF. The CDR3 region has the DNA TGTGCCAGCAGCTCGGACAGGGGAAGTTGGGAAAAACTGTTTTTT. The genes are TRBV7-9 and TRBJ1-4, with 9 bases fitting TRBD1. J was trimmed by 8 bases and V by 4 bases; bases with no gene match: 8. CDR1 SEHNR and CDR2 FQNEAQ come from the germline V gene (reference sequence). CDR3 length equals 15 residues.

The chain uses TRBV6-4 and TRBJ1-2, with 9 positions matching TRBD1. Unmatched junction bases numbered 6, after V lost 3 bases and J lost 4 bases. This CDR3 spans 15 amino acids. Germline V gene data show CDR1 as MRHNA and CDR2 as SNTAGT. The CDR3 bases are TGTGCCAGCAGTGAGTCCGGGACAGGGCGCTATGGCTACACCTTC. Amino acids: CASSESGTGRYGYTF.

The chain carries TRBV5-5 and TRBJ2-7; 7 bases match TRBD1. The V and J ends lost 4 bases and 3 bases, in that order; junction bases with no gene match: 1. The CDR3 is 12 amino acids. The germline V gene has CDR1 SGHKS and CDR2 YYEKEE (reference sequence). CDR3 DNA: TGTGCCAGCAGCCGACAGGGCTACGAGCAGTACTTC. It encodes CASSRQGYEQYF.

This CDR3 is CASSLDEFSGGTYEQYF. CDR3 DNA sequence: TGTGCCAGCAGCTTAGACGAGTTTAGCGGGGGGACCTACGAGCAGTACTTC. The gene calls are TRBV7-2 and TRBJ2-7; 10 positions match TRBD2. The V gene end was trimmed by 1 base and the J gene end by 2 bases; junction bases not matched to a gene: 8. The CDR3 sequence is 17 residues long. Germline V CDR1 and CDR2: SGHTA, FQGNSA.